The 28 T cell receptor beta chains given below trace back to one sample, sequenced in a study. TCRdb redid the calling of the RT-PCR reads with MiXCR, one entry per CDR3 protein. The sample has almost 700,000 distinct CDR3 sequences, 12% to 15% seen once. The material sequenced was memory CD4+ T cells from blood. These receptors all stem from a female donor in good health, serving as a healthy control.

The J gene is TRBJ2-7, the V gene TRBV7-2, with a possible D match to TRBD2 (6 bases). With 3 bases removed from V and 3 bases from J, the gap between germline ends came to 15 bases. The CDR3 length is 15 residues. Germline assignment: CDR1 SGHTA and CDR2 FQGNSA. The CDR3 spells CASSFRGGELYEQYF. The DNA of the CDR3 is TGTGCCAGCAGCTTCCGAGGCGGGGAGCTCTACGAGCAGTACTTC.

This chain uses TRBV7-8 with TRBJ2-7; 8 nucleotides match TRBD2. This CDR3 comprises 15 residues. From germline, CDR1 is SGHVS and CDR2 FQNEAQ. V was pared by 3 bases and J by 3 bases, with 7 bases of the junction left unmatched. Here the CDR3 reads CASSFLAGKIYEQYF. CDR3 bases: TGTGCCAGCAGCTTCCTAGCGGGTAAAATCTACGAGCAGTACTTC.

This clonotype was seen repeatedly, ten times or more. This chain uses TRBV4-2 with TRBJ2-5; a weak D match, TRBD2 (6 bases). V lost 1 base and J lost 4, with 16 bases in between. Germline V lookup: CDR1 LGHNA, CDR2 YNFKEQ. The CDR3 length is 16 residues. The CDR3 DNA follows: TGTGCCAGCAGCCAAGCGGGGGTCTGGCAGACAGAGACCCAGTACTTC. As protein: CASSQAGVWQTETQYF.

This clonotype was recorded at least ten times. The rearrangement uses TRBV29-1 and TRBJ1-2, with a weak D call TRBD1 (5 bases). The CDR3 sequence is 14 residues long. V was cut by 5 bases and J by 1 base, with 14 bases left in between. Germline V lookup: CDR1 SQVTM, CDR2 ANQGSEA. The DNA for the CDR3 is TGCAGCGTTCCCAATGGGGCAGTTAACTATGGCTACACCTTC. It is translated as CSVPNGAVNYGYTF.

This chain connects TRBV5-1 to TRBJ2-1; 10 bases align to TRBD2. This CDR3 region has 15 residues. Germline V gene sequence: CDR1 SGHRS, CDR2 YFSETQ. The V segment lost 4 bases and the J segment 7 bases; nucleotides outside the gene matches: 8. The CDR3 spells CASSPSGSSANEQFF. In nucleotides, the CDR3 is TGCGCCAGCAGCCCTAGCGGGAGTTCGGCAAATGAGCAGTTCTTC.

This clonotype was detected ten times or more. CDR3 region: CAWSRENTEAFF. CDR3 nucleotide sequence: TGTGCCTGGAGTCGCGAGAACACTGAAGCTTTCTTT. The chain employs TRBV30 and TRBJ1-1; D uncertain. This CDR3 is built from 12 residues. V dropped 2 bases and J dropped 1 base, with 5 bases sitting between them. Germline values: CDR1 GTSNPN, CDR2 SVGIG (reference sequence).

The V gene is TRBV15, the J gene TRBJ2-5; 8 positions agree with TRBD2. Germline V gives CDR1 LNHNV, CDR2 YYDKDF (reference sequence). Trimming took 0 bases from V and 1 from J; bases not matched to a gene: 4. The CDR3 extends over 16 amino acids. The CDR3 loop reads CATSRESGGAQETQYF. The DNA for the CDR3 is TGTGCCACCAGCAGAGAATCGGGGGGGGCCCAAGAGACCCAGTACTTC.

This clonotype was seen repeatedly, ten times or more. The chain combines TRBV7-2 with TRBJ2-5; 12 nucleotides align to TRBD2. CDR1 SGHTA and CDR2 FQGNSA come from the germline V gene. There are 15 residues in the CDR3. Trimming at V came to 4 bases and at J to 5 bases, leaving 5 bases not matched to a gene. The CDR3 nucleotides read TGTGCCAGCAGCTCGGGACTAGCGGGCTGGGAGACCCAGTACTTC. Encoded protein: CASSSGLAGWETQYF.

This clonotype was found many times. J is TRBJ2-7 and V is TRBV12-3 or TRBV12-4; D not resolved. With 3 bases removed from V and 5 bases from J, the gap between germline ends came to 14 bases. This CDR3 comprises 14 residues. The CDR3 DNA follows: TGTGCCAGCAGTTTCAGTACGCTCTTCCACGAGCAGTACTTC. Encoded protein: CASSFSTLFHEQYF.

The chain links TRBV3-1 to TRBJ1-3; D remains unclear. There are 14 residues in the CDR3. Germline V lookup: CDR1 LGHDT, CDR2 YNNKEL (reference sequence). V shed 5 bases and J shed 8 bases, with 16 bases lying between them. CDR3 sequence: CASSVRTGSDTIYF. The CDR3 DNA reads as TGTGCCAGCAGCGTCAGGACTGGCTCGGACACCATATATTTT.

DNA for the CDR3: TGCAGTGCTAGGGGGACTAGCGGGTACTACGAGCAGTACTTC. Translation: CSARGTSGYYEQYF. This chain joins TRBV20-1 and TRBJ2-7; TRBD2 agrees at 12 bases. The CDR3 runs 14 residues. With 3 bases clipped from V and 3 bases from J, the junction kept 3 bases outside the gene matches. Germline assignment: CDR1 DFQATT and CDR2 SNEGSKA (reference sequence).

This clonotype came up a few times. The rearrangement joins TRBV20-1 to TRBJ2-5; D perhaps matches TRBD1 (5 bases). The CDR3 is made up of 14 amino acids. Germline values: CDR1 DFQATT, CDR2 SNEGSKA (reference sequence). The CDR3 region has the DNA TGCAGCTTAAAGGGGCCCCTGGCACAAGAGACCCAGTACTTC. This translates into CSLKGPLAQETQYF.

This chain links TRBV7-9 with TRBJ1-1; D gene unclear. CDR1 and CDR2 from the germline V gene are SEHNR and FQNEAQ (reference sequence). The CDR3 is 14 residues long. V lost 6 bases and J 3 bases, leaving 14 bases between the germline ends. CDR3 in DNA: TGTGCCAGCAGAAGGGAAGATAGGGACACTGAAGCTTTCTTT. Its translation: CASRREDRDTEAFF.

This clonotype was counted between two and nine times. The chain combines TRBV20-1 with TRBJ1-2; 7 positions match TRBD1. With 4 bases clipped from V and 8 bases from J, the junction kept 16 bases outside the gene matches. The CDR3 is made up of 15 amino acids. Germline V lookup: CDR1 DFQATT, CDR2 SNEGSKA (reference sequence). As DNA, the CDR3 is TGCAGTGCTACGACTACCGAATCAGGGGGGTGGGGCTACACCTTC. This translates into CSATTTESGGWGYTF.

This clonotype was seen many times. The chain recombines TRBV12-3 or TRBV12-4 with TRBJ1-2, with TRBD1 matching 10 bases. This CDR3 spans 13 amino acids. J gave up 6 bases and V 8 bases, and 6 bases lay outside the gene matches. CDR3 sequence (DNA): TGTGCCAGCGGACAGGGGGTTAGGAATGGCTACACCTTC. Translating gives CASGQGVRNGYTF.

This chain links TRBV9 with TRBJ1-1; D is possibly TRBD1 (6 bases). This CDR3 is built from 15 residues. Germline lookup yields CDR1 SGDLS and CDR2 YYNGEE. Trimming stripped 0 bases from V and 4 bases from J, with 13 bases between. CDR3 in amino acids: CASSVATRGGTEAFF. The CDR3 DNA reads TGTGCCAGCAGCGTAGCTACACGAGGGGGCACTGAAGCTTTCTTT.

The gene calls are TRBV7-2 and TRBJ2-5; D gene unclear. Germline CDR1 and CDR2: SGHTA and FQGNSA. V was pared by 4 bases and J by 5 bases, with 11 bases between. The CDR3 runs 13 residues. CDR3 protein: CASSSTALETQYF. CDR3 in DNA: TGTGCCAGCAGCTCGACCGCTTTGGAGACCCAGTACTTC. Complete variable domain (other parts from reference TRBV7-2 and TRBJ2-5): GAGVSQSPSNKVTEKGKDVELRCDPISGHTALYWYRQSLGQGLEFLIYFQGNSAPDKSGLPSDRFSAERTGGSVSTLTIQRTQQEDSAVYLCASSSTALETQYFGPGTRLLVL.

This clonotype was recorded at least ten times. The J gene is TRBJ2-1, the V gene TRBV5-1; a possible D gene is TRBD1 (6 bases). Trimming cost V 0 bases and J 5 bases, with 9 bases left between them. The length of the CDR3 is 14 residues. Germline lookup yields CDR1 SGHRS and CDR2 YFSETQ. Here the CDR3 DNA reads TGCGCCAGCAGCTTGGACGGACAGCACAATGAGCAGTTCTTC. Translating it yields CASSLDGQHNEQFF. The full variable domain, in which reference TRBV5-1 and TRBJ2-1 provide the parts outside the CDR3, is KAGVTQTPRYLIKTRGQQVTLSCSPISGHRSVSWYQQTPGQGLQFLFEYFSETQRNKGNFPGRFSGRQFSNSRSEMNVSTLELGDSALYLCASSLDGQHNEQFFGPGTRLTVL.

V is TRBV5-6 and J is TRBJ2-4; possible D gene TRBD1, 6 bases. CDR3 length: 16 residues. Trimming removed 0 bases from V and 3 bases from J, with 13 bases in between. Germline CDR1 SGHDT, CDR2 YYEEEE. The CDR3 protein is CASSLVEQGSKNIQYF. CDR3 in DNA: TGTGCCAGCAGCTTGGTGGAACAGGGTAGCAAAAACATTCAGTACTTC.

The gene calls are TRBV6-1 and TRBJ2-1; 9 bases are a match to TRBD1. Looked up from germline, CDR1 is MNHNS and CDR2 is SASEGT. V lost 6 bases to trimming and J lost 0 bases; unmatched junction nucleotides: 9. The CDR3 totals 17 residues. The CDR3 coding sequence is TGTGCCAGCAGACCCGGGACAGGGTATAGCTCCTACAATGAGCAGTTCTTC. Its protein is CASRPGTGYSSYNEQFF.

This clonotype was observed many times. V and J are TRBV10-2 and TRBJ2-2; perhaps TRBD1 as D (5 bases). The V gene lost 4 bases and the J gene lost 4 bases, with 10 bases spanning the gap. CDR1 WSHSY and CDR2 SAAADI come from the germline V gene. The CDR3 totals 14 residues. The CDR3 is CASSVQGPTGELFF. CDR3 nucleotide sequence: TGCGCCAGCAGTGTGCAGGGCCCCACCGGGGAGCTGTTTTTT.

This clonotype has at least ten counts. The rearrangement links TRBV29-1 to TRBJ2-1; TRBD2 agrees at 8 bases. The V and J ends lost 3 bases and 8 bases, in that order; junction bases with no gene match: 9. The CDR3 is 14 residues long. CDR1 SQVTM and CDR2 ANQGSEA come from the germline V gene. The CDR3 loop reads CSVEGLGPRDEQFF. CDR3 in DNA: TGCAGCGTTGAGGGACTAGGGCCCAGGGATGAGCAGTTCTTC.

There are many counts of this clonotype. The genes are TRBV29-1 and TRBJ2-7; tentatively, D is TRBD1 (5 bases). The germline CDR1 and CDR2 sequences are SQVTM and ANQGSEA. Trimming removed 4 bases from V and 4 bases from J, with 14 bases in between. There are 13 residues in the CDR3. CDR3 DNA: TGCAGCGTTGGCAGGGTTGGTGGGTACGAGCAGTACTTC. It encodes CSVGRVGGYEQYF.

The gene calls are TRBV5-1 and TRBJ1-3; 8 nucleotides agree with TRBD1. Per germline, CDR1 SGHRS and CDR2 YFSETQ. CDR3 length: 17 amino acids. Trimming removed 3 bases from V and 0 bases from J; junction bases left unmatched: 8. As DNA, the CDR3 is TGCGCCAGCAGCTCCACCGGGACAGGCGCCTCTGGAAACACCATATATTTT. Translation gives CASSSTGTGASGNTIYF.

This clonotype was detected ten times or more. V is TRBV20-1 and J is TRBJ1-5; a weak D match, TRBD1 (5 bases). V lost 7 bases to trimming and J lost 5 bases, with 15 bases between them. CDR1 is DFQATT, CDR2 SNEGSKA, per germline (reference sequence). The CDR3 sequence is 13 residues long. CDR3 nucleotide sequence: TGCAGTGTCAGGGCACAGGACGATCAGCCCCAGCATTTT. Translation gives CSVRAQDDQPQHF.

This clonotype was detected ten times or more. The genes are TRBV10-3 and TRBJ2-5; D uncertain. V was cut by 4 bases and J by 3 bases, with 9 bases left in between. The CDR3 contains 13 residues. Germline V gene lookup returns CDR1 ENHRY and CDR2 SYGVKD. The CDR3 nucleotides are TGTGCCATCAGTGGGGCAGTAAAAGAGACCCAGTACTTC. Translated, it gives CAISGAVKETQYF.

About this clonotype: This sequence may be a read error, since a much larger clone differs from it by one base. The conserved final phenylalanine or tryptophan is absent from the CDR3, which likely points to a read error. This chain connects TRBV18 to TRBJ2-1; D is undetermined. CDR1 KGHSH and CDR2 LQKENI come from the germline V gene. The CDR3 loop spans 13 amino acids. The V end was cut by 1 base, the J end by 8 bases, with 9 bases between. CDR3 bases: TGTGCCAGCTCACCACTTAGTGGGGATGAGCAGTTCTAC. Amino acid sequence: CASSPLSGDEQFY.

CDR3 DNA: TGCAGTGCTAGAGGGACGGCGTTCAATGAAAAACTGTTTTTT. This translates into CSARGTAFNEKLFF. V gene TRBV20-1 combines with J gene TRBJ1-4; D is undetermined. Trimming took 1 base from V and 5 from J, leaving 11 bases between them. Germline assignment: CDR1 DFQATT and CDR2 SNEGSKA (reference sequence). The CDR3 runs to 14 residues.